The source of this TCR beta chain is a study of OX40 agonist ivuxolimab in advanced cancers. The data were produced by immunoSEQ multiplex PCR, yet TCRdb's version contains in-frame clones alone and is incomplete. The table has tens of thousands of clones, roughly nine tenths seen once. Study outcomes and limitations: Partial responders dosed at 0.1-3.0 mg/kg displayed clonal expansion ranking among the lowest. The study observed clonal expansion of CD4+ and CD8+ blood T cells by week 6 at 0.1 to 3.0 mg/kg. Expanded clones belonging to CD8+ T cells outnumbered, on average, those of CD4+.

The count of this clone is one. The antigen remains unidentified. This CDR3 is 15 amino acids long. From germline, CDR1 is WSHSY and CDR2 SAAADI. V dropped 2 bases and J dropped 5 bases, with 12 bases sitting between them. This sample comprised CD4+ or CD8+ T cells sorted from blood, obtained in a trial of the OX40 agonist ivuxolimab. The J gene is TRBJ2-2, the V gene TRBV10-2, with D maybe TRBD2 (6 bases). This receptor was obtained from an adult with an advanced solid tumor such as melanoma, head and neck, liver or kidney cancer. CDR3 nucleotide sequence: TGCGCCAGCAGTGAGCAACTAGCTAAAACCGGGGAGCTGTTTTTT. Translation gives CASSEQLAKTGELFF.